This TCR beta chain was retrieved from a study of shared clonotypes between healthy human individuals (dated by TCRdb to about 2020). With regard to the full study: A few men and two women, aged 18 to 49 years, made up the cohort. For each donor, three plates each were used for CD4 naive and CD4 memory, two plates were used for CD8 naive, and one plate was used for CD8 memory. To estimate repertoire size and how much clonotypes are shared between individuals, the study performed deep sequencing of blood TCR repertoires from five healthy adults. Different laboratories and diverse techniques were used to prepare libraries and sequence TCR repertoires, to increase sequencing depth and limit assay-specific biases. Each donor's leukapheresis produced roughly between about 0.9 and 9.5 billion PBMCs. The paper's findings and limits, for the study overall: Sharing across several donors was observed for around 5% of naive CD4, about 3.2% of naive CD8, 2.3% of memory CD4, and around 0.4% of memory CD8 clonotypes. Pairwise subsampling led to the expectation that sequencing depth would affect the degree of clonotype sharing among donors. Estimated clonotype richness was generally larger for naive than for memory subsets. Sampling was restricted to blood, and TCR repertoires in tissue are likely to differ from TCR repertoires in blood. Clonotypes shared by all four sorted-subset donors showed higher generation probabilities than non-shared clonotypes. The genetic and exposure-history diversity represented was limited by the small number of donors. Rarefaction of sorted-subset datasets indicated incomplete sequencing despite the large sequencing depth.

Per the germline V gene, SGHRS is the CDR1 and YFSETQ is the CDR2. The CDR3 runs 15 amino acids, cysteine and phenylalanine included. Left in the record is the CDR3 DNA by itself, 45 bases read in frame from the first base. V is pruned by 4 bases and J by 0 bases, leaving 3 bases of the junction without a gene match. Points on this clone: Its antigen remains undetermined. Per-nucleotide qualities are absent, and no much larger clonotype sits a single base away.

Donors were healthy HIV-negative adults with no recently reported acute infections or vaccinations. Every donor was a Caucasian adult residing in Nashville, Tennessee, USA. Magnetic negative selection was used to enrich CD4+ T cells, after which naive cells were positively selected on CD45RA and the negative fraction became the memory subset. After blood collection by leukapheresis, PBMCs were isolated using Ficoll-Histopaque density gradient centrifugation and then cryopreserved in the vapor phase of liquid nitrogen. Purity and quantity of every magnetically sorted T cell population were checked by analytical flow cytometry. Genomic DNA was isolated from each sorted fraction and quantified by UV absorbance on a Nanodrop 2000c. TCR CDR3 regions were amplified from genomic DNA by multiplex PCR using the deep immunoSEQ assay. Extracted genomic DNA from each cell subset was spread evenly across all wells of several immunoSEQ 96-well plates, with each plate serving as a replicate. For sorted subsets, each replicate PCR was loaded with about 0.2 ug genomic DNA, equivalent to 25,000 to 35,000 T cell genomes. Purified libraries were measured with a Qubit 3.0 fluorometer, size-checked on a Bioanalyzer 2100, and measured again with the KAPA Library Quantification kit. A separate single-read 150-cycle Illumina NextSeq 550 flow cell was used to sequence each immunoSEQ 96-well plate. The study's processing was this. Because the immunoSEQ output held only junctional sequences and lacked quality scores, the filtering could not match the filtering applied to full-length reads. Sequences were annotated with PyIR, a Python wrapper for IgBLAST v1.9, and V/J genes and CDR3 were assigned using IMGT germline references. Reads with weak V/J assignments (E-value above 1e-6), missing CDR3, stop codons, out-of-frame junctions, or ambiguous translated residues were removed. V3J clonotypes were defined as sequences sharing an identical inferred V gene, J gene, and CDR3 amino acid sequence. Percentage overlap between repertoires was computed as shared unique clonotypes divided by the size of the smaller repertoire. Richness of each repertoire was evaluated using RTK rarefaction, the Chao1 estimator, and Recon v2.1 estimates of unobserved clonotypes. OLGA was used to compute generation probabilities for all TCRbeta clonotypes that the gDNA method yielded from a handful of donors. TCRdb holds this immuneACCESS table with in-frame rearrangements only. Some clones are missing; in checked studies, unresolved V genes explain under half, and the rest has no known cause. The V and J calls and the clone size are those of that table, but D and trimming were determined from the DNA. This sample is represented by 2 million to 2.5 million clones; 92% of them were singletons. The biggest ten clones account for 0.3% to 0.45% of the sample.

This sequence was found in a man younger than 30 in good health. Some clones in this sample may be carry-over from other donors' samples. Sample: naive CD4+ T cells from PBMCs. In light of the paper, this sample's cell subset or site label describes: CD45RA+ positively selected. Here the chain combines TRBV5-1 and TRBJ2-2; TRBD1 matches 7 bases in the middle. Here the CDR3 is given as CASSNQGANTGELFF. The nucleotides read TGCGCCAGCAGCAACCAGGGGGCGAACACCGGGGAGCTGTTTTTT.